A selection of T cell receptor beta chains follows, all from one sample in a study of cytomegalovirus exposure and HLA in healthy donors. Sequencing used immunoSEQ multiplex PCR; TCRdb keeps in-frame clones, though not all of them. This sample yields about 170,000 clones, of which around 78% are seen a single time; 0.7% to 0.8% belongs to the top ten. The sample consisted of PBMCs. The receptors stem from a female donor in good health and CMV-seronegative. Both conserved end residues are part of each CDR3. A D gene is named only where the DNA matches it firmly. Size values are once, few and many counts, or a class for expanded clones, and some rows have none.

CDR3	DNA	D	V	J	size
CASSISGGRAGELFF	TGTGCCAGTAGTATTAGCGGGGGCCGCGCCGGGGAGCTGTTTTTT	TRBD2	TRBV19	TRBJ2-2	-
CASSPGDEQFF	TGCGCCAGCAGCCCAGGGGACGAGCAGTTCTTC	-	TRBV4-3	TRBJ2-1	few
CASSFLRTANSYEQYF	TGTGCCAGCAGTTTCTTACGGACAGCAAATTCCTACGAGCAGTACTTC	-	TRBV28	TRBJ2-7	-
CASSFAGPNTEAFF	TGTGCCAGCAGTTTCGCGGGGCCAAACACTGAAGCTTTCTTT	-	TRBV6-6	TRBJ1-1	-
CASSLDGETQYF	TGCGCCAGCAGCTTGGACGGGGAGACCCAGTACTTC	-	TRBV5-1	TRBJ2-5	-
CASSSPGAGEKLFF	TGCGCCAGCAGCTCCCCTGGGGCAGGTGAAAAACTGTTTTTT	-	TRBV5-1	TRBJ1-4	few
CASSLDRPLSYEQYF	TGTGCCAGCAGCCTGGACAGGCCCCTCTCCTACGAGCAGTACTTC	TRBD1	TRBV28	TRBJ2-7	-
CASSPRSGGSSYEQYF	TGTGCCAGCAGCCCTCGGTCGGGGGGGAGCTCCTATGAGCAGTACTTC	TRBD2	TRBV7-2	TRBJ2-7	-
CASSRGHYGYTF	TGTGCCAGCTCCAGGGGCCACTATGGCTACACCTTC	-	TRBV2	TRBJ1-2	few
CASSPMTSGRGNGELFF	TGTGCCAGCAGCCCAATGACTAGCGGGAGAGGTAACGGGGAGCTGTTTTTT	TRBD2	TRBV7-2	TRBJ2-2	-
CASSLGTLPGEQYF	TGTGCCAGCAGCCTGGGAACACTGCCTGGGGAGCAGTACTTC	-	TRBV5-8	TRBJ2-5	-
CASSQGTGIIYEQYF	TGCGCCAGCAGCCAGGGGACAGGGATAATCTACGAGCAGTACTTC	TRBD1	TRBV4-3	TRBJ2-7	-
CASSVADRGTDTQYF	TGTGCCAGCAGCGTAGCGGACAGGGGTACAGATACGCAGTATTTT	TRBD1	TRBV9	TRBJ2-3	-
CASSLTRVEYYEQYF	TGTGCCAGCAGCTTGACGCGGGTGGAGTACTACGAGCAGTACTTC	-	TRBV7-2	TRBJ2-7	-
CASSYGANTGELFF	TGTGCCAGCTCCTACGGGGCGAACACCGGGGAGCTGTTTTTT	-	TRBV5-6	TRBJ2-2	-
CASSLQGASGNTIYF	TGTGCCAGCAGTCTTCAGGGGGCCTCTGGAAACACCATATATTTT	TRBD1	TRBV28	TRBJ1-3	once
CASSTSSAYTGELFF	TGTGCCAGCAGCACTTCTAGCGCCTACACCGGGGAGCTGTTTTTT	-	TRBV7-2	TRBJ2-2	-
CASSPPIRQSTDTQYF	TGTGCCAGCTCACCACCGATCCGACAGAGCACAGATACGCAGTATTTT	-	TRBV18	TRBJ2-3	few
CASSLGQGAFYTGELFF	TGTGCCAGCAGTTTGGGACAGGGGGCCTTTTACACCGGGGAGCTGTTTTTT	TRBD1	TRBV28	TRBJ2-2	-